Presented here are 10 T cell receptor beta chains from one specimen sequenced in a study of regulatory T cells in long-lasting Graves disease. Libraries of TCR beta came from iRepertoire HTBI primers plus Arm-PCR of CDR3 regions. A single record per CDR3 protein comes from TCRdb applying MiXCR to the multiplex PCR reads. The sample carries approximately 230,000 distinct CDR3 sequences, about 18% recorded once. The time point denotes: newly diagnosed GD, antithyroid drugs for less than 3 months. TCR sequences were obtained from RNA taken from PBMCs. The sample in question was peripheral blood mononuclear cells (PBMCs), obtained at new diagnosis, from a patient treated with antithyroid drugs. These receptor sequences come from a female donor with Graves disease.

Of note for this clonotype: This clone may be a read error of a much larger clone one base away. The rearrangement joins TRBV19 to TRBJ2-7; the match to TRBD1 covers 8 bases. CDR1 is LNHDA, CDR2 SQIVND, per germline (reference sequence). The CDR3 contains 14 residues. The CDR3 DNA follows: TGTGCCAATAGTAAGGACAGGGCTCGGAACGAGCAGTACTTC. Its translation: CANSKDRARNEQYF.

The CDR3 protein is CASSLPGQGSTEAFF. The DNA for the CDR3 is TGTGCCAGCAGTTTACCGGGACAGGGGTCCACTGAAGCTTTCTTT. V is TRBV2 and J is TRBJ1-1, with 10 bases fitting TRBD1. Unmatched junction bases numbered 7, after V lost 5 bases and J lost 4 bases. This CDR3 is built from 15 residues. Looked up from germline, CDR1 is SNHLY and CDR2 is FYNNEI.

This clonotype occurred many times. The CDR3 DNA follows: TGTGCCAGCAGCTTGGAATCGAACACTGAAGCTTTCTTT. Its translation is CASSLESNTEAFF. V and J are TRBV5-5 and TRBJ1-1; no reliable D call. CDR3 length equals 13 residues. Trimming shortened V by 0 bases and J by 1 base, and 4 bases separated the two germline ends. Germline V CDR1 and CDR2: SGHKS, YYEKEE (reference sequence).

In DNA form, the CDR3 reads TGTGCCATCAGTGAGCCAGGGACGGACTACAATGAGCAGTTCTTC. Residues: CAISEPGTDYNEQFF. The gene calls are TRBV10-3 and TRBJ2-1; D may be TRBD1 or TRBD2 (5 bases each). With 2 bases removed from V and 3 bases from J, the gap between germline ends came to 11 bases. This CDR3 region has 15 residues. Germline CDR1 is ENHRY and CDR2 is SYGVKD.

CDR3 region: CASSLGGQGGNEQFF. The CDR3, as DNA: TGCGCCAGCAGCTTGGGCGGACAGGGAGGCAATGAGCAGTTCTTC. This chain uses TRBV5-1 with TRBJ2-1; 8 bases match TRBD1. In germline, CDR1 is SGHRS, CDR2 YFSETQ. V gave up 0 bases and J gave up 6 bases; unmatched junction bases: 5. The CDR3 is 15 residues long. The entire variable domain, with the rest obtained from reference TRBV5-1 and TRBJ2-1, is as follows: KAGVTQTPRYLIKTRGQQVTLSCSPISGHRSVSWYQQTPGQGLQFLFEYFSETQRNKGNFPGRFSGRQFSNSRSEMNVSTLELGDSALYLCASSLGGQGGNEQFFGPGTRLTVL.

This chain joins TRBV9 and TRBJ2-2; no firm D call. This CDR3 comprises 16 residues. Trimming removed 0 bases from V and 0 bases from J, with 9 bases in between. Per germline, CDR1 SGDLS and CDR2 YYNGEE. The CDR3 reads CASSVGSWPNTGELFF. The CDR3 nucleotides read TGTGCCAGCAGCGTAGGAAGCTGGCCGAACACCGGGGAGCTGTTTTTT. Looking up the rest from reference TRBV9 and TRBJ2-2 gives the full variable domain: DSGVTQTPKHLITATGQRVTLRCSPRSGDLSVYWYQQSLDQGLQFLIQYYNGEERAKGNILERFSAQQFPDLHSELNLSSLELGDSALYFCASSVGSWPNTGELFFGEGSRLTVL.

This clonotype has just a few counts. This is likely an artifact of a read error, given a far larger clone one base away. The chain links TRBV10-2 to TRBJ2-1; D might be TRBD2 (6 bases). The DNA end is more similar to TRBJ2-5, so the J call may be wrong. The germline V gene encodes CDR1 WSHSY and CDR2 SAAADI. CDR3 length: 15 amino acids. The CDR3 region is CASSDAREVQETQYF. DNA for the CDR3: TGCGCCAGCAGTGACGCCAGGGAGGTTCAAGAGACCCAGTACTTC.

Regarding this clonotype: A much more abundant neighbour one base away suggests this may be a read error. The rearrangement links TRBV4-2 to TRBJ2-1; D perhaps matches TRBD2 (5 bases). This CDR3 is 14 amino acids long. Germline-derived CDR1 and CDR2 are LGHNA and YNFKEQ. In DNA, the CDR3 is TGTGCCAGCACCCGTGGGAGCTCCTACAATAAGCAGTTCTTC. Translating it yields CASTRGSSYNKQFF.

At least ten counts were recorded for this clonotype. The chain carries TRBV11-3 and TRBJ1-5; D perhaps matches TRBD1 (5 bases). Germline V gives CDR1 SGHNT, CDR2 YENEEA. The CDR3 consists of 14 residues. Between the trimmed V and J ends, which lost 5 bases and 1 base, there was a span of 9 bases. The CDR3 nucleotides are TGTGCCAGCAGCCAGGGAGGCAGCAATCAGCCCCAGCATTTT. Its protein product is CASSQGGSNQPQHF.

This clonotype showed up just once. This could be a read error, since a much larger clone is one nucleotide away. V is TRBV28 and J is TRBJ2-1, with 9 bases fitting TRBD2. Germline V gives CDR1 MDHEN, CDR2 SYDVKM. The ends lost 4 bases at V and 10 bases at J; junction bases unmatched: 2. The CDR3 runs to 12 residues. The CDR3 nucleotides read TGTGCCAGCAGTTATCTAGCGGGAGAGCAGTTCTTC. This encodes CASSYLAGEQFF.